These 5 T cell receptor beta chains originate from one sample sequenced in a study of T-cell memory formation after mild COVID-19. TCRdb used MiXCR to reprocess the 5' RACE reads, holding one entry per CDR3 protein. Here the sample spans roughly 300,000 distinct CDR3 sequences, roughly an eighth being singletons. The sample was PBMCs or a T cell subset sorted from them (not recorded which). The receptor source for this set is a man aged 18 to 35 who had mild COVID-19 (a few samples of this study predate the infection). Cell type and time point are not known.

This chain uses TRBV7-2 with TRBJ2-2; 8 bases are a match to TRBD2. Looked up from germline, CDR1 is SGHTA and CDR2 is FQGNSA. The CDR3 consists of 17 residues. V was clipped by 3 bases and J by 0 bases; unmatched bases: 6. The CDR3 bases are TGTGCCAGCAGCTTCCCAGCGGGGGACGCGAACACCGGGGAGCTGTTTTTT. Protein sequence: CASSFPAGDANTGELFF.

The chain combines TRBV24-1 with TRBJ1-4, with 7 bases that match TRBD1. The CDR3 spans 13 residues. The germline gives CDR1 KGHDR, CDR2 SFDVKD. V dropped 7 bases and J dropped 5; count of bases not matched to a gene: 3. The CDR3 region has the DNA TGTGCCACCAGCCAGACAGGGAATGAAAAACTGTTTTTT. Its protein product is CATSQTGNEKLFF.

This clonotype has only a few counts. The chain is built from TRBV4-1 and TRBJ2-1; no firm D call. Trimming took off 0 bases at V and 6 bases at J, with 15 bases between the two ends. The CDR3 has 16 amino acids. Germline CDR1 MGHRA, CDR2 YSYEKL. The CDR3: CASSQETDVLGNEQFF. DNA for the CDR3: TGCGCCAGCAGCCAAGAAACAGACGTTTTGGGCAATGAGCAGTTCTTC.

This clonotype was counted a few times. V usage is TRBV20-1 and J usage is TRBJ1-1; weak D call: TRBD1 (6 bases). The germline CDR1 and CDR2 sequences are DFQATT and SNEGSKA (reference sequence). Trimming removed 6 bases from V and 5 bases from J, with 16 bases in between. The CDR3 extends over 13 amino acids. Here the CDR3 DNA reads TGCAGTGCCCCCGACAGGAGGATGACTGAAGCTTTCTTT. This translates into CSAPDRRMTEAFF.

The J gene is TRBJ2-2, the V gene TRBV12-3 or TRBV12-4; 10 positions agree with TRBD2. This CDR3 region has 15 residues. Trimming at V came to 4 bases and at J to 4 bases, leaving 3 bases not matched to a gene. The CDR3, as DNA: TGTGCCAGCAGTTACCTAGCGGGGGCCACCGGGGAGCTGTTTTTT. Its protein is CASSYLAGATGELFF.